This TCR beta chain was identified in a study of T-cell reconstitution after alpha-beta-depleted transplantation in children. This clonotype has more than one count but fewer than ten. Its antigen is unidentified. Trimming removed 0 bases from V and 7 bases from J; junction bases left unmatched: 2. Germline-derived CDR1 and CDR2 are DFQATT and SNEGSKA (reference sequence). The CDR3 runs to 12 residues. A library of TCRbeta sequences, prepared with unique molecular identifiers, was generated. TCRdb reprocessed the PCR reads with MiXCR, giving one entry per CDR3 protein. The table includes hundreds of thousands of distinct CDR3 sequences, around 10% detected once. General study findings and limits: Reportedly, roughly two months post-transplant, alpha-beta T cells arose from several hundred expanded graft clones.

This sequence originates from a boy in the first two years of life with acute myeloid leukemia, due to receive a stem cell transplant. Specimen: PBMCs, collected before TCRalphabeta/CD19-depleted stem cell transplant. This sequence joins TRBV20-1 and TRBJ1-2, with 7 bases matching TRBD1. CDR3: CSAREGGGGYTF. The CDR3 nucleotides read TGCAGTGCTAGAGAAGGGGGCGGTGGCTACACCTTC.